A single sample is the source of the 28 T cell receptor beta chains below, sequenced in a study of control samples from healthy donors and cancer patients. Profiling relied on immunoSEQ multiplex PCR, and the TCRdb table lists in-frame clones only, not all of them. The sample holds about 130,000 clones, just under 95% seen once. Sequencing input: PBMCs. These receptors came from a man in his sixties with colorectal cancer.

The CDR3 DNA is TGTGCCAGCAGCCCAGGGGACAGGTTGATGAACACTGAAGCTTTCTTT. Amino acids: CASSPGDRLMNTEAFF. The V gene is TRBV11-1, the J gene TRBJ1-1, with TRBD1 matching 8 bases. This CDR3 is 16 amino acids long. CDR1 is SGHAT and CDR2 is FQDESV in the germline V gene (reference sequence). Trimming removed 5 bases from V and 0 bases from J; junction bases left unmatched: 8.

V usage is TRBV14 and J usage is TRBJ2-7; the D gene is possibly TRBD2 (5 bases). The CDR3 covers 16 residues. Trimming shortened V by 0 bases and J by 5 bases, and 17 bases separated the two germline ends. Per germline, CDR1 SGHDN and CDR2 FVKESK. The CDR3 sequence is CASSQEGSGSAHEQYF. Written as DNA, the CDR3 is TGTGCCAGCAGCCAAGAGGGCAGCGGATCTGCCCACGAGCAGTACTTC.

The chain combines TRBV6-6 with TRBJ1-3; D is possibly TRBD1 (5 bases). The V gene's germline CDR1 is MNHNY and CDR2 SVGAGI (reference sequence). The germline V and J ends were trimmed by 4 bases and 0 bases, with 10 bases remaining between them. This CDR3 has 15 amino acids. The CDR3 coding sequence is TGTGCCAGCAGTTCGGGGGGATCCTCTGGAAACACCATATATTTT. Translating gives CASSSGGSSGNTIYF.

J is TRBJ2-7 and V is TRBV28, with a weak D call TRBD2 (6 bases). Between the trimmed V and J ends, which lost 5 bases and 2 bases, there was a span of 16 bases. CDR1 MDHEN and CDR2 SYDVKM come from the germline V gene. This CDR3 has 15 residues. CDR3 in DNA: TGTGCCAGCAGTCCCCCCGGGGGTTTCACCTACGAGCAGTACTTC. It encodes CASSPPGGFTYEQYF. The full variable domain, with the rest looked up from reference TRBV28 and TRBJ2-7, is DVKVTQSSRYLVKRTGEKVFLECVQDMDHENMFWYRQDPGLGLRLIYFSYDVKMKEKGDIPEGYSVSREKKERFSLILESASTNQTSMYLCASSPPGGFTYEQYFGPGTRLTVT.

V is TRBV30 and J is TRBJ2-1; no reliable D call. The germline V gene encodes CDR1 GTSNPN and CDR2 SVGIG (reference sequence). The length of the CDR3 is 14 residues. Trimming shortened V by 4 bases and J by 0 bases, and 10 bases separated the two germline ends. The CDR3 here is CAWTSYSSYNEQFF. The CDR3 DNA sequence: TGTGCCTGGACATCTTATAGCTCCTACAATGAGCAGTTCTTC.

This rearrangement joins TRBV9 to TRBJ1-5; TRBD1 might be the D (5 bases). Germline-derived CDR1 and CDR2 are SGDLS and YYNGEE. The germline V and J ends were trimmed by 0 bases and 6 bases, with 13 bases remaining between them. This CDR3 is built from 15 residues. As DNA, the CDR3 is TGTGCCAGCAGCGTAGCTCAGGATGGGGGTCAGCCCCAGCATTTT. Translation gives CASSVAQDGGQPQHF.

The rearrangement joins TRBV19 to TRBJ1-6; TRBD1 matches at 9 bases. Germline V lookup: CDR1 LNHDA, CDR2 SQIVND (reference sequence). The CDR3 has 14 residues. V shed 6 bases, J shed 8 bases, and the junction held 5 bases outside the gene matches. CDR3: CASSATGGHSPLHF. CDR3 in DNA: TGTGCCAGTAGCGCGACAGGGGGGCATTCACCCCTCCACTTT.

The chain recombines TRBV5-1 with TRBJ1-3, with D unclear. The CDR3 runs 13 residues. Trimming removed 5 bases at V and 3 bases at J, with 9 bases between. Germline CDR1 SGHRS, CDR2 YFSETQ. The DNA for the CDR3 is TGCGCCAGCAGAGAGGGCAGTGGAAACACCATATATTTT. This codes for CASREGSGNTIYF.

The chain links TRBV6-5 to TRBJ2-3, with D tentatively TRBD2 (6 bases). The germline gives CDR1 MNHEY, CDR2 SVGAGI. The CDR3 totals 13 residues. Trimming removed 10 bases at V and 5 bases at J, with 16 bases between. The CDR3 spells CATSLTGVDTQYF. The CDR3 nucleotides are TGTGCCACCTCATTAACGGGGGTAGATACGCAGTATTTT.

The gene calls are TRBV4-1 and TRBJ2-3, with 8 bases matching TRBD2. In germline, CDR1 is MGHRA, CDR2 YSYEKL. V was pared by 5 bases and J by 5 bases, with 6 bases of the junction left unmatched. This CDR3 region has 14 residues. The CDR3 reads CASSFGGGKDTQYF. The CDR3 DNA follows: TGCGCCAGCAGCTTCGGGGGGGGGAAAGATACGCAGTATTTT.

CDR3 sequence (DNA): TGTGCCAGCTCACCACCGAACTCTGGAAACACCATATATTTT. Protein sequence: CASSPPNSGNTIYF. This chain links TRBV18 with TRBJ1-3; D is unclear. The CDR3 extends over 14 amino acids. The V gene lost 0 bases and the J gene lost 0 bases, with 3 bases spanning the gap. Looked up from germline, CDR1 is KGHSH and CDR2 is LQKENI.

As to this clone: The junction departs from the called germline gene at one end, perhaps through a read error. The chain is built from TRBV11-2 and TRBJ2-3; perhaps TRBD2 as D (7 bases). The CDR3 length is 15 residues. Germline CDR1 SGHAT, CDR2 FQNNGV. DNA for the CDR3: TGTGCCAGCAGCTGGGGGCGGGGGAGCACAGATATGCAGTATTTT. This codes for CASSWGRGSTDMQYF.

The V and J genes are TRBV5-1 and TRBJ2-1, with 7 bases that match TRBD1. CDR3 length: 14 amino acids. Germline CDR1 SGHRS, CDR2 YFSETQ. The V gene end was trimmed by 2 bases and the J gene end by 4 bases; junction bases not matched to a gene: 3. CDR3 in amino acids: CASSLGTEYNEQFF. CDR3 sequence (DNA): TGCGCCAGCAGCTTAGGGACAGAGTACAATGAGCAGTTCTTC.

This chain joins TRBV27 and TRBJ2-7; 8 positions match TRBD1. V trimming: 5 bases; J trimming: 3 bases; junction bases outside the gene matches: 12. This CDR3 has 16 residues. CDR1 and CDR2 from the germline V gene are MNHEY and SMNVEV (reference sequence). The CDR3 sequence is CASSPSTGETYYEQYF. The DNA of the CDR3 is TGTGCCAGCAGTCCCTCGACAGGGGAAACGTACTACGAGCAGTACTTC.

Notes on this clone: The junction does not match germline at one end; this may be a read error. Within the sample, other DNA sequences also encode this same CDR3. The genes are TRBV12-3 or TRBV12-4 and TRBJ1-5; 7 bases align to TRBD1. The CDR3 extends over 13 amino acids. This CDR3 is CASSLAGGQPQHF. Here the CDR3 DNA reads TGTGCCAGCAGTCTAGCAGGGGGGCAGCCCCAGCATTTT.

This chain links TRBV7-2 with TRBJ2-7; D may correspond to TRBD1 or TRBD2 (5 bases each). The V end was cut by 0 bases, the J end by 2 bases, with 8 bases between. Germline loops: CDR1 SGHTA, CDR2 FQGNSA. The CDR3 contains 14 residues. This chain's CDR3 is CASSLAMGAYEQYF. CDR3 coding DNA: TGTGCCAGCAGCTTAGCGATGGGGGCCTACGAGCAGTACTTC.

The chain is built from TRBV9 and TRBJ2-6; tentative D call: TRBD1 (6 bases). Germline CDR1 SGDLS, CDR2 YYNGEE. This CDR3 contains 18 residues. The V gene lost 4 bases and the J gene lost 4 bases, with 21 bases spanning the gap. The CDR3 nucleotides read TGTGCCAGCAGCTTCTCCCGGGACACCGAAAAAGGGGCCAACGTCCTGACTTTC. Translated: CASSFSRDTEKGANVLTF.

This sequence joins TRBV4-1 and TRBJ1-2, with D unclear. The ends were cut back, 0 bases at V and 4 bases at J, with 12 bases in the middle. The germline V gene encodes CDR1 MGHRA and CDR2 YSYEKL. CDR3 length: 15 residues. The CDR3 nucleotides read TGCGCCAGCAGCCAAGACGAGGTTCTGAGCTATGGCTACACCTTC. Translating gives CASSQDEVLSYGYTF.

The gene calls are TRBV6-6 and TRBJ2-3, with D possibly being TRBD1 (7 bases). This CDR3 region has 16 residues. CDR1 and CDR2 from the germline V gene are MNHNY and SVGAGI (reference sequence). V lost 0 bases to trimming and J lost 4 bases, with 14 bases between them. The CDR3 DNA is TGTGCCAGCAGTTACTCGGAGGGGGCGGGCGCAGATACGCAGTATTTT. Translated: CASSYSEGAGADTQYF.

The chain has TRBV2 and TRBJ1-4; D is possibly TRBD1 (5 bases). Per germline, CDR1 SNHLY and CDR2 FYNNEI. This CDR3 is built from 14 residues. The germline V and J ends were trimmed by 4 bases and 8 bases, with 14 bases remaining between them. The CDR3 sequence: CASSALEGREKLFF. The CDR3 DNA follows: TGTGCCAGCAGTGCGCTGGAGGGGCGCGAAAAACTGTTTTTT.

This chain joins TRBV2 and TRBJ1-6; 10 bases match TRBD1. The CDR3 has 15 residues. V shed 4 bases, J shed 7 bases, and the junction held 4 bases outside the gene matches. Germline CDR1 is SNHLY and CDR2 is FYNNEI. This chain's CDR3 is CASSALGQGNSPLHF. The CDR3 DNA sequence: TGTGCCAGCAGTGCTTTGGGACAGGGGAATTCACCCCTCCACTTT.

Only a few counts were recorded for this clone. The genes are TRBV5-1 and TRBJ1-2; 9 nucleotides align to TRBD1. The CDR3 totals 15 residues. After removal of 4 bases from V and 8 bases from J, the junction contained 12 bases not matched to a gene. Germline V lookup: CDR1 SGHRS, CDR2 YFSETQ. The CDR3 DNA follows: TGCGCCAGCAGCAAGGGACAGGGTATGATAATGGGCTACACCTTC. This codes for CASSKGQGMIMGYTF.

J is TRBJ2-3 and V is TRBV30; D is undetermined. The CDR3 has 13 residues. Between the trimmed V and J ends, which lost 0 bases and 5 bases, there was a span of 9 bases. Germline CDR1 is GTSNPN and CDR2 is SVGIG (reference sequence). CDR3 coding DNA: TGTGCCTGGAGTGTTAACCTTTTAGATACGCAGTATTTT. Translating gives CAWSVNLLDTQYF.

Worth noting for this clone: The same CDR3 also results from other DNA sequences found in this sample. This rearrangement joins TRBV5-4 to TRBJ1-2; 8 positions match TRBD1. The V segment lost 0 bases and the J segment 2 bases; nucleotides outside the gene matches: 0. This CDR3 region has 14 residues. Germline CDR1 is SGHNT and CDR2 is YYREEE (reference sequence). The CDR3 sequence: CASSLGQGNYGYTF. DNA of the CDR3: TGTGCCAGCAGCTTGGGACAGGGGAACTATGGCTACACCTTC. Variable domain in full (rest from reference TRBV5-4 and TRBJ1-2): ETGVTQSPTHLIKTRGQQVTLRCSSQSGHNTVSWYQQALGQGPQFIFQYYREEENGRGNFPPRFSGLQFPNYSSELNVNALELDDSALYLCASSLGQGNYGYTFGSGTRLTVV.

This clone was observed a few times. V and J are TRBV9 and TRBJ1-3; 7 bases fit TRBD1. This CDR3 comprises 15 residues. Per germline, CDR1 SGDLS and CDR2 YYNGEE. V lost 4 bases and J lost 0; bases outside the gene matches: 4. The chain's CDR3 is CASSPQGYSGNTIYF. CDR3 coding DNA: TGTGCCAGCAGCCCACAGGGGTACTCTGGAAACACCATATATTTT.

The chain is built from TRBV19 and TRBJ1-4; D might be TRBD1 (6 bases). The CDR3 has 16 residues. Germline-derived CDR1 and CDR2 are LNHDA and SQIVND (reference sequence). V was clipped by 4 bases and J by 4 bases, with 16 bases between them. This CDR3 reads CASSNPSGAINEKLFF. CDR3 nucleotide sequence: TGTGCCAGTAGTAACCCCTCGGGGGCAATTAATGAAAAACTGTTTTTT.

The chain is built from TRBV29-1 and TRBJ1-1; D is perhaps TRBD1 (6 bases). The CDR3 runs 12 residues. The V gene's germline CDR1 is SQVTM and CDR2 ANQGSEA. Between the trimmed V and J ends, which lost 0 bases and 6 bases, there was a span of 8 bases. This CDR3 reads CSVEDSGAEAFF. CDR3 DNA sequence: TGCAGCGTTGAAGATTCAGGGGCTGAAGCTTTCTTT.

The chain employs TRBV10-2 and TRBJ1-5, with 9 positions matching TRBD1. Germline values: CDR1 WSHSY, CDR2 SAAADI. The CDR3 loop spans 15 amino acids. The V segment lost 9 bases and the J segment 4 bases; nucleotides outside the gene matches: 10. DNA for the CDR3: TGCGCCAGTTTTGATGGGACAGGGATGAATCAGCCCCAGCATTTT. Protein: CASFDGTGMNQPQHF.